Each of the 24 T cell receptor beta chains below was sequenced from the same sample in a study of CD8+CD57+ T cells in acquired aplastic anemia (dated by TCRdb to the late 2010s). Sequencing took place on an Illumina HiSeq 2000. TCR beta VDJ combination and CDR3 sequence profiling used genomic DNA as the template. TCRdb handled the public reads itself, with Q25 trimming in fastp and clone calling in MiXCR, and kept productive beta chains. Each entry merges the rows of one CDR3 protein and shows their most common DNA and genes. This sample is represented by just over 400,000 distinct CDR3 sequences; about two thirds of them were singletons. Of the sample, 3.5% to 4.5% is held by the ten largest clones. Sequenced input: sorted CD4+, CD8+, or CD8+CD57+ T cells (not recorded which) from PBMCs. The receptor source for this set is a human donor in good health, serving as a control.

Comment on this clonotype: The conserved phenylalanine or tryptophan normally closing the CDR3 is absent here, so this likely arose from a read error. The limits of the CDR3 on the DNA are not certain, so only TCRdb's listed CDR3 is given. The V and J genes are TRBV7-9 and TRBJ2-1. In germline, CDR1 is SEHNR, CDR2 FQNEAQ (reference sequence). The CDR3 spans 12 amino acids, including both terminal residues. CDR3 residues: CASSLAYREQCI.

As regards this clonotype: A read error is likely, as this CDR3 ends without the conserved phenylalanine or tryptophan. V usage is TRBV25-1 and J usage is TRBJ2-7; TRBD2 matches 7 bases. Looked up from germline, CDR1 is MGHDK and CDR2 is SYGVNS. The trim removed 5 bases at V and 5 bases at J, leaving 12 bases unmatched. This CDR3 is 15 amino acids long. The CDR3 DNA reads TGTGCCAGCAGTCGACTGGGCAGGGAGGGTAACGAGCAGTACCTC. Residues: CASSRLGREGNEQYL.

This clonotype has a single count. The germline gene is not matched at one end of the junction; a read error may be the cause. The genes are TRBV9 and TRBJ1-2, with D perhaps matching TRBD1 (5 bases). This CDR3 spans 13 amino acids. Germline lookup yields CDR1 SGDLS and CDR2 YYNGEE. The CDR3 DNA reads TGTGCCAGCACGGGGGGGAGGAGGGAGGGCCACAACTTC. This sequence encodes CASTGGRREGHNF.

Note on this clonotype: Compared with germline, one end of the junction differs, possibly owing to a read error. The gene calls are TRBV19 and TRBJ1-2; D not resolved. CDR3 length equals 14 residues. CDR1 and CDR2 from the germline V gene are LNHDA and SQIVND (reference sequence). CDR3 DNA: TGTGCCATTAGTATAGCGACAAGGAACTATGGCTACACCTTC. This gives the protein CAISIATRNYGYTF.

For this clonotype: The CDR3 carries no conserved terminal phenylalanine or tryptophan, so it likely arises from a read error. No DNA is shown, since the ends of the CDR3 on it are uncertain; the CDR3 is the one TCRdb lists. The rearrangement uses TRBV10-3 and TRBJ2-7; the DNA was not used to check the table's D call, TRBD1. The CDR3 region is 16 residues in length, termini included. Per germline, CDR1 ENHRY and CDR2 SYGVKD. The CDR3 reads CAISEPDRNYRYTFGS.

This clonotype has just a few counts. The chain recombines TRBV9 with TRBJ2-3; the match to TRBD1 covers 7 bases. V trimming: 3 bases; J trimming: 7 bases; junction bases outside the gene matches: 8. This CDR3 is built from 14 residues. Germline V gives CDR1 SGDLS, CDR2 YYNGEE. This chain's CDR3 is CASSEGQRANTQYF. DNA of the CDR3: TGTGCCAGCAGCGAGGGACAGAGGGCGAATACGCAGTATTTT.

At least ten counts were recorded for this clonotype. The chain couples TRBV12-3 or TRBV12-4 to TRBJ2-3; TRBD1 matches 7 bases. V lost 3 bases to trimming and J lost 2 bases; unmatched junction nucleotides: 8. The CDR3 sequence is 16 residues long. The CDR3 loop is CASSFRGPSVTDTQYF. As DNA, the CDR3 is TGTGCCAGCAGTTTTAGGGGGCCTAGTGTCACAGATACGCAGTATTTT.

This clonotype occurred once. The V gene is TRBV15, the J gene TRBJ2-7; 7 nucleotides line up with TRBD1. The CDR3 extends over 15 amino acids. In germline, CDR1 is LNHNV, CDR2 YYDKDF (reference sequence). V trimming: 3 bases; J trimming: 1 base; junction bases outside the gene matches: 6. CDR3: CATSSTGARSYEQYF. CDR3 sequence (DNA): TGTGCCACCAGCAGCACAGGGGCAAGGTCCTACGAGCAGTACTTC.

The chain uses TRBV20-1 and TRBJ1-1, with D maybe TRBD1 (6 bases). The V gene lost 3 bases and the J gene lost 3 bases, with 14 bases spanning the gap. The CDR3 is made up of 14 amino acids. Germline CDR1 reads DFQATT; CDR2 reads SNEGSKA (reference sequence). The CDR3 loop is CSARQGHRDTEAFF. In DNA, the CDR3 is TGCAGTGCTAGGCAGGGGCATCGGGACACTGAAGCTTTCTTT.

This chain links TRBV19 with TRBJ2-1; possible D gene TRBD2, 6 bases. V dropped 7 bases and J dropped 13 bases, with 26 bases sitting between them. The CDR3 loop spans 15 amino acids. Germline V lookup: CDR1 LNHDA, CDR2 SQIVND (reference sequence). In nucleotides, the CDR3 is TGTGCCAGTACTTCTAGCGAGCACATCTGGGAGACCCAGTTCTTC. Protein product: CASTSSEHIWETQFF.

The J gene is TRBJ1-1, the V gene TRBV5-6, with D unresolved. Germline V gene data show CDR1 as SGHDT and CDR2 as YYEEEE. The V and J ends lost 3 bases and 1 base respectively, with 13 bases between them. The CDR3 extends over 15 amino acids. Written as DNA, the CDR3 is TGTGCCAGCAGCTCGGGAACTATCGAGAACACTGAAGCTTTCTTT. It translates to CASSSGTIENTEAFF.

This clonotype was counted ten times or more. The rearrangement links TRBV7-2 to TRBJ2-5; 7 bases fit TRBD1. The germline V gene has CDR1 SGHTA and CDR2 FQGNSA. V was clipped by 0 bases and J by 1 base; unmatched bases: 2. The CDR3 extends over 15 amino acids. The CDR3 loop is CASSLAPGGQETQYF. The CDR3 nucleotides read TGTGCCAGCAGCTTAGCGCCAGGGGGCCAAGAGACCCAGTACTTC.

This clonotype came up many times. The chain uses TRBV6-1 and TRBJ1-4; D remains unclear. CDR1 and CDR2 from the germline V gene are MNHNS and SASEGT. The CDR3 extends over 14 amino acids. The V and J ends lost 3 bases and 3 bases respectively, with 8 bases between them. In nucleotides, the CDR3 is TGTGCCAGCAGTGATGGACTACCTAATGAAAAACTGTTTTTT. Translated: CASSDGLPNEKLFF.

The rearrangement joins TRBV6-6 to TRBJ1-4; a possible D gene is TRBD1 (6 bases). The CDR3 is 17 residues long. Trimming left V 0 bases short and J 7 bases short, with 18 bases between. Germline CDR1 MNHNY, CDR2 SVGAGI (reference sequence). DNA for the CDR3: TGTGCCAGCAGTTACTCGTACAGGGCGGCCGGGGGTGAAAAACTGTTTTTT. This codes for CASSYSYRAAGGEKLFF.

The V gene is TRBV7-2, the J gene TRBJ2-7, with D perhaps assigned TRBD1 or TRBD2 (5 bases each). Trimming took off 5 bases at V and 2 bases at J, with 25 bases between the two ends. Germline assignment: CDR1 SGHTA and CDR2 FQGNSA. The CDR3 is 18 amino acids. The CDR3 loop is CASSQELRGGGYTYEQYF. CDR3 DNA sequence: TGTGCCAGCAGCCAAGAGTTGAGGGGCGGTGGCTACACCTACGAGCAGTACTTC.

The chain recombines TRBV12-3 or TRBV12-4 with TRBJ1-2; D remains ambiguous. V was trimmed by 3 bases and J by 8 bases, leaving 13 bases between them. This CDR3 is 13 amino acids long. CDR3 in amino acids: CASSFTPDGGYTF. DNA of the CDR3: TGTGCCAGCAGTTTTACACCGGATGGAGGCTACACCTTC.

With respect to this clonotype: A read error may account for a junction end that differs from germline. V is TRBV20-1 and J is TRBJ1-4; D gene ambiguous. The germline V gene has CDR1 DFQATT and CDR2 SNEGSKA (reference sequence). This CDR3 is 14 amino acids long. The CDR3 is CSAPAPLGDERLFF. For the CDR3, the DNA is TGCAGTGCCCCGGCCCCGTTGGGTGATGAAAGACTGTTTTTT.

The CDR3 here is CASSDMTARGQQYF. The DNA of the CDR3 is TGTGCCAGCAGTGACATGACAGCGAGAGGTCAGCAGTATTTT. This sequence joins TRBV2 and TRBJ2-3; possibly TRBD1 for D (5 bases). The length of the CDR3 is 14 residues. Trimming took 3 bases from V and 11 from J, leaving 18 bases between them. Germline lookup yields CDR1 SNHLY and CDR2 FYNNEI.

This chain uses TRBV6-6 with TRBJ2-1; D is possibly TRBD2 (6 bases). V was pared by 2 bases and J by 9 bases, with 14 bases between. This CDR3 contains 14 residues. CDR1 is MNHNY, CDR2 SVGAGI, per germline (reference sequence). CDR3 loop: CASSYNEGGSEQFF. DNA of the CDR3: TGTGCCAGCAGTTACAATGAGGGAGGAAGTGAGCAGTTCTTC.

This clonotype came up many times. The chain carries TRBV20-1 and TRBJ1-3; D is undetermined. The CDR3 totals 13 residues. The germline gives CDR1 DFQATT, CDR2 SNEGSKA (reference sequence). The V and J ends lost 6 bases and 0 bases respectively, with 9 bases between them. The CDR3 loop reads CSAQRDSGNTIYF. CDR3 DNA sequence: TGCAGTGCCCAGAGAGACTCTGGAAACACCATATATTTT.

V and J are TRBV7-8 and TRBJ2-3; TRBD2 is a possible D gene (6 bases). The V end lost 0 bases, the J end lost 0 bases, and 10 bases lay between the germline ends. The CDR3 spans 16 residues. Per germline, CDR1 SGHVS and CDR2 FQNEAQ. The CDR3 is CASSLARGISTDTQYF. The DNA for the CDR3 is TGTGCCAGCAGCTTAGCACGGGGGATTAGCACAGATACGCAGTATTTT.

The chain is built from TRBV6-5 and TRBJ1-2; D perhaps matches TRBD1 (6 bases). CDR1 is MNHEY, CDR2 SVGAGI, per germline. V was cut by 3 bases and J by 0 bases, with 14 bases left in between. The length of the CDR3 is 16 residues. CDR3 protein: CASSYSGTPTNYGYTF. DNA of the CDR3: TGTGCCAGCAGTTATTCCGGGACACCAACTAACTATGGCTACACCTTC.

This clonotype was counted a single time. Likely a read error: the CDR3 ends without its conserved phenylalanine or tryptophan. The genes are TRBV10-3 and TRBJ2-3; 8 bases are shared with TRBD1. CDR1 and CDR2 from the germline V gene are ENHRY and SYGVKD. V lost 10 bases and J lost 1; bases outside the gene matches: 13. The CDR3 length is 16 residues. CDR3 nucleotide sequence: TGTGCCAGCACTTTGACAGGGGAATTTGGCACAGATACGCAGTATTCT. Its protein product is CASTLTGEFGTDTQYS.

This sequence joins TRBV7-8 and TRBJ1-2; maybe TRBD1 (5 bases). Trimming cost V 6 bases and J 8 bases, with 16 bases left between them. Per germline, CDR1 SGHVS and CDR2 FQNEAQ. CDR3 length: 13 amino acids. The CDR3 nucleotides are TGTGCCAGCAGGTTACAGCGACGGGGGGGCTACACCTTC. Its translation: CASRLQRRGGYTF.